The 6 T cell receptor beta chains given below trace back to one sample, sequenced in a study of blood T cell repertoires in COVID-19 (dated by TCRdb to 2020 to 2021). Library method: the immunoSEQ multiplex PCR assay. The immuneACCESS repertoire file appears here via TCRdb, limited to in-frame rearrangements. These files lack a portion of the clones; in checked studies, under half of the deficit traces to unresolved V genes, and the cause of the others is not known. Present in this sample are 200,000 or so clones, approximately 84% of which were seen just once. The ten most abundant clones make up 6.5% to 7% of the sample. The sample was peripheral blood. The source is a human donor with acute or convalescent COVID-19. The donor label of this sample is uncertain.

This clone was counted a few times. The chain is built from TRBV29-1 and TRBJ1-1; D possibly corresponds to TRBD1 (5 bases). The CDR3 loop spans 13 amino acids. Germline V lookup: CDR1 SQVTM, CDR2 ANQGSEA. Trimming took 4 bases from V and 4 from J, leaving 13 bases between them. Written as DNA, the CDR3 is TGCAGCGTTGCTCCCTACAGGACCACTGAAGCTTTCTTT. Translated, it gives CSVAPYRTTEAFF.

V is TRBV5-1 and J is TRBJ2-5; TRBD1 aligns across 7 bases. Germline-derived CDR1 and CDR2 are SGHRS and YFSETQ. The CDR3 has 18 amino acids. Trimming cost V 0 bases and J 5 bases; bases outside gene matches: 16. CDR3 bases: TGCGCCAGCAGCTTGGGCAAACCGGGACAGCGGTTCTCGGAGACCCAGTACTTC. Translated: CASSLGKPGQRFSETQYF.

With regard to this clone: Other DNA sequences in this specimen translate into the identical CDR3. This chain uses TRBV7-3 with TRBJ2-2; D is unresolved. The germline V gene has CDR1 SGHTA and CDR2 FQGTGA. Trimming removed 4 bases at V and 3 bases at J, with 3 bases between. The CDR3 extends over 12 amino acids. The CDR3 DNA is TGTGCCAGCAGCTCCTACACCGGGGAGCTGTTTTTT. Its translation: CASSSYTGELFF.

The chain links TRBV2 to TRBJ2-5, with D possibly matching TRBD2 (6 bases). Germline V gene sequence: CDR1 SNHLY, CDR2 FYNNEI. CDR3 length: 15 residues. V lost 4 bases, J lost 2 bases, and 14 bases lay in between. In DNA, the CDR3 is TGTGCCAGCAGTGGGGCGGGACTTACTCAAGAGACCCAGTACTTC. This codes for CASSGAGLTQETQYF.

J is TRBJ2-2 and V is TRBV24-1, with TRBD2 matching over 7 bases. Germline CDR1 KGHDR, CDR2 SFDVKD. Trimming removed 9 bases from V and 2 bases from J; junction bases left unmatched: 5. The CDR3 runs to 14 residues. The CDR3 reads CATRGTINTGELFF. CDR3 in DNA: TGTGCCACCCGCGGGACTATTAACACCGGGGAGCTGTTTTTT.

The chain is built from TRBV27 and TRBJ2-3, with 7 bases matching TRBD1. Germline CDR1 reads MNHEY; CDR2 reads SMNVEV (reference sequence). The CDR3 is made up of 16 amino acids. V lost 2 bases to trimming and J lost 3 bases; unmatched junction nucleotides: 8. The CDR3 region has the DNA TGTGCCAGCAGTTTAGAGTACAGGGGCGGGACAGATACGCAGTATTTT. Translating it yields CASSLEYRGGTDTQYF.